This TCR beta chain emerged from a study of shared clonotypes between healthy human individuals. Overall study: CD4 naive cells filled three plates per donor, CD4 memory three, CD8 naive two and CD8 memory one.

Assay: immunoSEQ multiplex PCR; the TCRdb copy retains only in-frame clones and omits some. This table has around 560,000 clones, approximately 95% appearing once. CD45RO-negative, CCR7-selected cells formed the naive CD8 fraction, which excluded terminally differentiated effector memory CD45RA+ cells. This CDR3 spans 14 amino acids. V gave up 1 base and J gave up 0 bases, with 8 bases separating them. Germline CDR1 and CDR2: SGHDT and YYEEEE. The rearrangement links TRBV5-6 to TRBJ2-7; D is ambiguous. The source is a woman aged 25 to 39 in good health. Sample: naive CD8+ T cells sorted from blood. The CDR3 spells CASSLQWGSYEQYF. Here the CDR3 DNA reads TGTGCCAGCAGCTTGCAATGGGGCTCCTACGAGCAGTACTTC. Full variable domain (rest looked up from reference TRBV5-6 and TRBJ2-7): DAGVTQSPTHLIKTRGQQVTLRCSPKSGHDTVSWYQQALGQGPQFIFQYYEEEERQRGNFPDRFSGHQFPNYSSELNVNALLLGDSALYLCASSLQWGSYEQYFGPGTRLTVT.